This T cell receptor (beta chain) is drawn from a study of CD8 T cells in Susac syndrome. Regarding the study as a whole: In its TCR sequencing and HLA analysis, the study acknowledged that the number of individuals was relatively small.

Relapsing-remitting disease, either stable or active, was present in the treatment-naive patients who were the multiple sclerosis controls. With respect to this clonotype: Its antigen is unidentified.

With random hexamers, reverse transcription was performed on about 0.5 to 1 ug of RNA. Amplification of the TCR beta CDR3 was carried out by immunoSEQ multiplex PCR, which spanned a total of 54 Vbeta and 13 Jbeta segments. TCRdb passed the immunoSEQ multiplex PCR reads through MiXCR, listing each CDR3 protein once. The profile shows some 200,000 distinct CDR3 sequences, 92% of them singletons. Material: CD8+ T cells from PBMCs. This TCR was recovered from a human donor with multiple sclerosis.

CDR3 bases: TGCAGCGCCTCTCAAATGGCTGAAGCTTTCTTT. Translating it yields CSASQMAEAFF. The rearrangement joins TRBV29-1 to TRBJ1-1, with D hard to call. Germline V gene sequence: CDR1 SQVTM, CDR2 ANQGSEA. The V end lost 7 bases, the J end lost 6 bases, and 12 bases lay between the germline ends. This CDR3 is 11 amino acids long. The full variable domain, rest sourced from reference TRBV29-1 and TRBJ1-1, is SAVISQKPSRDICQRGTSLTIQCQVDSQVTMMFWYRQQPGQSLTLIATANQGSEATYESGFVIDKFPISRPNLTFSTLTVSNMSPEDSSIYLCSASQMAEAFFGQGTRLTVV.